This TCR beta chain was captured by sequencing in a study of blood T cell repertoires in COVID-19 (TCRdb year 2020). For the study in its entirety: The collaborator samples originated in the United States, Italy and Spain and spanned the acute and convalescent phases of COVID-19. The prospective study material was composed of cDNA or gDNA derived from T cells, B-cell-depleted T cells, or PBMCs. The dataset comprised deeply sampled blood TCRbeta repertoires from subjects exposed to, actively infected with, or recovered from COVID-19. A freely available public database, intended as a resource for researchers studying the immune response to SARS-CoV-2, is where the repertoires were released. Samples were obtained from the ongoing ImmuneRACE study (first 160 participants) and from over 1,000 subjects provided by 6 global collaborators. The sample metadata nearly always contained a de-identified subject ID, COVID-19 status, age in years and sex. Where HLA class I and class II types were available, the types were taken from metadata supplied by the sample provider, not from assay-based typing.

The germline V gene specifies LGHNA as CDR1 and YNFKEQ as CDR2. Spanning cysteine to phenylalanine, the CDR3 consists of 15 amino acids. CDR3 DNA is the only sequence kept; it has 45 bases, read in frame from the first base. The germline V and J ends show losses of 4 bases and 6 bases respectively, and no gene match explains 6 bases of the junction. The immunoSEQ Assay, a bias-controlled multiplex PCR, was used to amplify TCRbeta CDR3 regions from genomic DNA. As for the authors' bioinformatics: Nucleated cell counts per sample were estimated from amplification of reference gene primers within the assay. To quantify the absolute abundance of each unique TCRbeta CDR3 rearrangement, sequence reads were collapsed and filtered. For each sample, productive Simpson clonality was calculated as the square root of Simpson's diversity index across productive rearrangements. As stored in TCRdb, this immuneACCESS dataset retains in-frame rearrangements with V and J assigned. A fraction of the clones does not appear; measured against another copy, unresolved V genes explain less than half of the discrepancy, and the remainder lacks a known reason. The V and J calls and clone size are taken from that table; D and trimming were inferred from the DNA. In this sample the table shows 220,000 or so clones, 80% to 85% of which occur a single time. Around 20% of the sample is held by the ten biggest clonotypes.

To note about this clone: Its specific antigen is unknown. No base qualities exist here, and no much larger clone lies one base off it.

On the study overall, not on this receptor specifically: The quantity of clinical and demographic metadata differed by source and by participant and was supplied without curation.

The collaborating institutions used their own protocols to collect whole blood in K2EDTA tubes. For TCRbeta analysis, collaborators shipped samples in one of three forms: frozen whole blood, isolated PBMCs, or DNA extracted from either of those sample types. The TCR comes from a man under 40 with active or convalescent COVID-19. Recombination connected TRBV4-2 to TRBJ2-3; 11 middle bases align to TRBD2. Sequences were obtained from peripheral blood. The DNA reads TGTGCCAGCAGCCTCTTAGCGGGGGGGCCGGATACGCAGTATTTT. Translated, it reads CASSLLAGGPDTQYF.